This T cell receptor beta chain was sequenced for a study of CD8 T cells in ankylosing spondylitis. The ends were cut back, 5 bases at V and 6 bases at J, with 16 bases in the middle. The CDR3 contains 14 residues. By quantitative 5'-RACE with molecular barcodes, the TCR beta libraries were made. TCRdb redid the calling of the 5' RACE reads with MiXCR, one entry per CDR3 protein. Found here are roughly 250,000 distinct CDR3 sequences, roughly 8.6% of them singletons; the top ten hold approximately 6.3%. This clonotype was observed at least ten times. The chain couples TRBV12-3 or TRBV12-4 to TRBJ1-1, with a weak D call TRBD1 (5 bases). This sequence was found in a male donor with ankylosing spondylitis or in good health (not recorded which). Sequenced: blood, either unsorted or a sorted T cell fraction (not recorded which). CDR3 bases: TGTGCCAGCAGTCCACAACCCAGGGTACCTGAAGCTTTCTTT. Translating gives CASSPQPRVPEAFF.